This is a list of T cell receptor beta chains from one sample in a study of beta chain features in type 1 diabetes. Only in-frame clones appear in the TCRdb table, and some are missing; sequencing was by immunoSEQ multiplex PCR. The sample records roughly 240,000 clones, about 14% being singletons. The sample consisted of naive CD4+ T cells from blood. These receptors were obtained from a woman in her forties in good health. Both conserved end residues are part of each CDR3. D genes are given only for firm matches. Not every row has a clone size; where given, it reads once, few, many or a size class.

d_call: .
cdr3_length: 16
v_call: TRBV2
clone_size: few
j_call: TRBJ1-3
cdr3_nt: TGTGCCACCGCAAGACAGTTTGCATCCCCTGGAAACACCATATATTTT
cdr3_aa: CATARQFASPGNTIYF

d_call: .
cdr3_length: 14
v_call: TRBV9
clone_size: .
j_call: TRBJ2-7
cdr3_nt: TGTGCCAGCAGCGTAGATACAGCTTCCTACGAGCAGTACTTC
cdr3_aa: CASSVDTASYEQYF

d_call: .
cdr3_length: 16
v_call: TRBV11-2
clone_size: few
j_call: TRBJ2-5
cdr3_nt: TGTGCCAGCAGTTCGGGTTATGGCTCCACGGGAGAGACCCAGTACTTC
cdr3_aa: CASSSGYGSTGETQYF

d_call: .
cdr3_length: 14
v_call: TRBV18
clone_size: .
j_call: TRBJ1-1
cdr3_nt: TGTGCCAGCTCACCACCGGGCAGGAACACTGAAGCTTTCTTT
cdr3_aa: CASSPPGRNTEAFF

d_call: .
cdr3_length: 13
v_call: TRBV11-2
clone_size: few
j_call: TRBJ2-7
cdr3_nt: TGTGCCAGCAGCCCGGACAGCTCCTACGAGCAGTACTTC
cdr3_aa: CASSPDSSYEQYF

d_call: .
cdr3_length: 14
v_call: TRBV5-1
clone_size: few
j_call: TRBJ1-3
cdr3_nt: TGCGCCAGCAGCCACGGGGACTCTGGAAACACCATATATTTT
cdr3_aa: CASSHGDSGNTIYF

d_call: .
cdr3_length: 14
v_call: TRBV27
clone_size: .
j_call: TRBJ1-4
cdr3_nt: TGTGCCAGCGGGACATTAGGGAGAAGGGAAAAACTGTTTTTT
cdr3_aa: CASGTLGRREKLFF

d_call: TRBD1
cdr3_length: 15
v_call: TRBV9
clone_size: .
j_call: TRBJ1-6
cdr3_nt: TGTGCCAGCAGCCTTCGACAGGGGGGAGATTCACCCCTCCACTTT
cdr3_aa: CASSLRQGGDSPLHF

d_call: .
cdr3_length: 13
v_call: TRBV7-9
clone_size: .
j_call: TRBJ2-5
cdr3_nt: TGTGCCAGCAGCTTAAGCAGGCAAGAGACCCAGTACTTC
cdr3_aa: CASSLSRQETQYF

d_call: TRBD1
cdr3_length: 13
v_call: TRBV2
clone_size: few
j_call: TRBJ1-2
cdr3_nt: TGTGCCAGCAGTTTTGGACAGGCGGGAGGCTACACCTTC
cdr3_aa: CASSFGQAGGYTF

d_call: .
cdr3_length: 14
v_call: TRBV21-1
clone_size: few
j_call: TRBJ2-7
cdr3_nt: TGTGCCAGCAGCACAGACAGGGGGCCAGGAGAGCAGTACTTC
cdr3_aa: CASSTDRGPGEQYF

d_call: TRBD1
cdr3_length: 13
v_call: TRBV19
clone_size: .
j_call: TRBJ2-5
cdr3_nt: TGTGCCAGTAGTACCCGACAGGGAGAGACCCAGTACTTC
cdr3_aa: CASSTRQGETQYF

d_call: .
cdr3_length: 11
v_call: TRBV20-1
clone_size: few
j_call: TRBJ1-1
cdr3_nt: TGCAGTGCCCCAGAGAACACTGAAGCTTTCTTT
cdr3_aa: CSAPENTEAFF

d_call: .
cdr3_length: 12
v_call: TRBV6-1
clone_size: few
j_call: TRBJ1-2
cdr3_nt: TGTGCCAGCAGTGATGCAGTAATTGGCTACACCTTC
cdr3_aa: CASSDAVIGYTF

d_call: TRBD1
cdr3_length: 14
v_call: TRBV10-3
clone_size: few
j_call: TRBJ2-7
cdr3_nt: TGTGCCATCAGAGGGACAGGGGGAAGCTACGAGCAGTACTTC
cdr3_aa: CAIRGTGGSYEQYF

d_call: .
cdr3_length: 14
v_call: TRBV2
clone_size: many
j_call: TRBJ2-3
cdr3_nt: TGTGCCAGCATTGGGTCTGGGCGTGCAGATACGCAGTATTTT
cdr3_aa: CASIGSGRADTQYF

d_call: .
cdr3_length: 14
v_call: TRBV27
clone_size: .
j_call: TRBJ2-7
cdr3_nt: TGTGCCAGCAGTGCACAGGTGCTTTCCTACGAGCAGTACTTC
cdr3_aa: CASSAQVLSYEQYF

d_call: .
cdr3_length: 18
v_call: TRBV5-1
clone_size: .
j_call: TRBJ2-3
cdr3_nt: TGCGCCAGCAGCTTCCAAAAGCAGGCTTATTTAAACACAGATACGCAGTATTTT
cdr3_aa: CASSFQKQAYLNTDTQYF

d_call: .
cdr3_length: 15
v_call: TRBV19
clone_size: few
j_call: TRBJ1-5
cdr3_nt: TGTGCCAGTAGTATATCGGGGTTCGGCAATCAGCCCCAGCATTTT
cdr3_aa: CASSISGFGNQPQHF

d_call: TRBD1
cdr3_length: 14
v_call: TRBV5-1
clone_size: .
j_call: TRBJ1-4
cdr3_nt: TGCGCCAGCAGCCTAGGGGGCCCTAATGAAAAACTGTTTTTT
cdr3_aa: CASSLGGPNEKLFF

d_call: .
cdr3_length: 15
v_call: TRBV4-1
clone_size: few
j_call: TRBJ2-1
cdr3_nt: TGCGCCAGCAGCCAAGTTGGCGGGACTTACAATGAGCAGTTCTTC
cdr3_aa: CASSQVGGTYNEQFF

d_call: .
cdr3_length: 14
v_call: TRBV4-2
clone_size: many
j_call: TRBJ2-1
cdr3_nt: TGTGCCAGCAGCCAAGGGGCCTCCTACAATGAGCAGTTCTTC
cdr3_aa: CASSQGASYNEQFF

d_call: TRBD2
cdr3_length: 15
v_call: TRBV19
clone_size: .
j_call: TRBJ2-1
cdr3_nt: TGTGCCAGTAGTACCCTAGCGGGGGGGAACGGTGAGCAGTTCTTC
cdr3_aa: CASSTLAGGNGEQFF

d_call: .
cdr3_length: 11
v_call: TRBV9
clone_size: many
j_call: TRBJ2-2
cdr3_nt: TGTGCCAGCAGCGTAGCTGGGGAGCTGTTTTTT
cdr3_aa: CASSVAGELFF

d_call: .
cdr3_length: 14
v_call: TRBV4-3
clone_size: few
j_call: TRBJ2-2
cdr3_nt: TGCGCCAGCAGCCAATACAGGGCCGACGGGGAGCTGTTTTTT
cdr3_aa: CASSQYRADGELFF

d_call: .
cdr3_length: 13
v_call: TRBV29-1
clone_size: many
j_call: TRBJ1-1
cdr3_nt: TGCAGCGTTGGTGACAGCCTGAACACTGAAGCTTTCTTT
cdr3_aa: CSVGDSLNTEAFF

d_call: TRBD2
cdr3_length: 15
v_call: TRBV2
clone_size: .
j_call: TRBJ2-1
cdr3_nt: TGTGCCAGCAGTCCAACTAGCGGGGGGCCCAATGAGCAGTTCTTC
cdr3_aa: CASSPTSGGPNEQFF

d_call: TRBD1
cdr3_length: 15
v_call: TRBV10-3
clone_size: .
j_call: TRBJ2-3
cdr3_nt: TGTGCCATCAGAGATGACAGGGGAGGTGCAGATACGCAGTATTTT
cdr3_aa: CAIRDDRGGADTQYF

d_call: .
cdr3_length: 15
v_call: TRBV5-8
clone_size: .
j_call: TRBJ2-4
cdr3_nt: TGTGCCAGCAGCTTGAGGGGGGGCCTGAAAAACATTCAGTACTTC
cdr3_aa: CASSLRGGLKNIQYF

d_call: TRBD1
cdr3_length: 17
v_call: TRBV4-3
clone_size: .
j_call: TRBJ1-4
cdr3_nt: TGCGCCAGCAGCCAACCGGGACAGGGGGCGAGTAGGGAAAAACTGTTTTTT
cdr3_aa: CASSQPGQGASREKLFF

d_call: .
cdr3_length: 13
v_call: TRBV5-1
clone_size: few
j_call: TRBJ1-1
cdr3_nt: TGCGCCAGCAGCTTAAGGGAGGACACTGAAGCTTTCTTT
cdr3_aa: CASSLREDTEAFF

d_call: .
cdr3_length: 16
v_call: TRBV6-6
clone_size: .
j_call: TRBJ1-6
cdr3_nt: TGTGCCAGCAGTGGGGGGGGGAGCTCCTATAATTCACCCCTCCACTTT
cdr3_aa: CASSGGGSSYNSPLHF

d_call: .
cdr3_length: 15
v_call: TRBV23-1
clone_size: many
j_call: TRBJ1-6
cdr3_nt: TGCGCCAGCAGTCAATGGACACGCCCGGAATCACCCCTCCACTTT
cdr3_aa: CASSQWTRPESPLHF

d_call: TRBD1
cdr3_length: 14
v_call: TRBV5-1
clone_size: .
j_call: TRBJ1-5
cdr3_nt: TGCGCCAGCAGCTTGAGGGGGCGAAATCAGCCCCAGCATTTT
cdr3_aa: CASSLRGRNQPQHF

d_call: .
cdr3_length: 13
v_call: TRBV6-4
clone_size: .
j_call: TRBJ1-2
cdr3_nt: TGTGCCAGCAGTTCAGGGGTACGGTATGGCTACACCTTC
cdr3_aa: CASSSGVRYGYTF

d_call: .
cdr3_length: 14
v_call: TRBV25-1
clone_size: .
j_call: TRBJ1-5
cdr3_nt: TGTGCCAGCAGTGCGGACAGAGGCAATCAGCCCCAGCATTTT
cdr3_aa: CASSADRGNQPQHF

d_call: TRBD2
cdr3_length: 15
v_call: TRBV7-2
clone_size: few
j_call: TRBJ2-3
cdr3_nt: TGTGCCAGCAGCGTACTAGCGGGGAGCACAGATACGCAGTATTTT
cdr3_aa: CASSVLAGSTDTQYF

d_call: .
cdr3_length: 12
v_call: TRBV7-2
clone_size: many
j_call: TRBJ2-7
cdr3_nt: TGTGCCAGCAGACTAGGAACCTACGAGCAGTACTTC
cdr3_aa: CASRLGTYEQYF

d_call: TRBD1
cdr3_length: 13
v_call: TRBV10-3
clone_size: few
j_call: TRBJ2-2
cdr3_nt: TGTGCCATCGGGACAGAGAACACCGGGGAGCTGTTTTTT
cdr3_aa: CAIGTENTGELFF

d_call: .
cdr3_length: 18
v_call: TRBV7-9
clone_size: .
j_call: TRBJ2-7
cdr3_nt: TGTGCCAGCAGCTTAACAAGTAGGGCAGGGGTGAGCAACTACGAGCAGTACTTC
cdr3_aa: CASSLTSRAGVSNYEQYF

d_call: TRBD1
cdr3_length: 15
v_call: TRBV6-6
clone_size: few
j_call: TRBJ2-5
cdr3_nt: TGTGCCAGCAGTTACTCGACAGGGGTTCAAGAGACCCAGTACTTC
cdr3_aa: CASSYSTGVQETQYF

d_call: .
cdr3_length: 14
v_call: TRBV25-1
clone_size: .
j_call: TRBJ2-2
cdr3_nt: TGTGCCAGTCAGGACTTGCCGAACACCGGGGAGCTGTTTTTT
cdr3_aa: CASQDLPNTGELFF

d_call: TRBD1
cdr3_length: 15
v_call: TRBV4-1
clone_size: few
j_call: TRBJ2-5
cdr3_nt: TGCGCCAGCAGCCAAGATGGGACAGGGAAAGAGACCCAGTACTTC
cdr3_aa: CASSQDGTGKETQYF

d_call: .
cdr3_length: 15
v_call: TRBV5-4
clone_size: .
j_call: TRBJ1-1
cdr3_nt: TGTGCCAGCAGCTTGGCTAGGGGCCCGAACACTGAAGCTTTCTTT
cdr3_aa: CASSLARGPNTEAFF

d_call: .
cdr3_length: 15
v_call: TRBV2
clone_size: .
j_call: TRBJ2-7
cdr3_nt: TGTGCCAGCAGTGTCGGGGAAGGTTCCGCCTACGAGCAGTACTTC
cdr3_aa: CASSVGEGSAYEQYF

d_call: .
cdr3_length: 10
v_call: TRBV19
clone_size: .
j_call: TRBJ2-5
cdr3_nt: TGTGCCAGTGGCACGGGGTCCCAGTACTTC
cdr3_aa: CASGTGSQYF

d_call: .
cdr3_length: 14
v_call: TRBV10-3
clone_size: few
j_call: TRBJ2-2
cdr3_nt: TGTGCCATCAGTGAGCAGGATACATCCGGGGAGCTGTTTTTT
cdr3_aa: CAISEQDTSGELFF

d_call: TRBD1
cdr3_length: 15
v_call: TRBV19
clone_size: .
j_call: TRBJ1-2
cdr3_nt: TGTGCCAGTAGTCTCCTCTACAGGGGTTCCTATGGCTACACCTTC
cdr3_aa: CASSLLYRGSYGYTF